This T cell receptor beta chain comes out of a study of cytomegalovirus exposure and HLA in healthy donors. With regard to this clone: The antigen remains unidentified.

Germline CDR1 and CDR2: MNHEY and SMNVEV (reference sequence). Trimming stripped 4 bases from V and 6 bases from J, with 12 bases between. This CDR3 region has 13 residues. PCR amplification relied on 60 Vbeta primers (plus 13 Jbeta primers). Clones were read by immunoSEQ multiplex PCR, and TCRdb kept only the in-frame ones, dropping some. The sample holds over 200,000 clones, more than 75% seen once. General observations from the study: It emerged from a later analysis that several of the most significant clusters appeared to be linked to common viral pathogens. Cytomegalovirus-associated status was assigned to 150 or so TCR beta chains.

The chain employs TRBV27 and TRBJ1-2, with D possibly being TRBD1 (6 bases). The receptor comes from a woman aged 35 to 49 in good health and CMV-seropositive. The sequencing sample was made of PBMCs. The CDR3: CASSSGTKNGYTF. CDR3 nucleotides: TGTGCCAGCAGTTCCGGGACAAAGAATGGCTACACCTTC.